This T cell receptor beta chain was found in a study of cytomegalovirus exposure and HLA in healthy donors. General observations from the study: Some TCR beta chains (164 of them) were listed as cytomegalovirus-associated. Donors belonging to an Asian-associated ancestry cluster reportedly showed fewer N-insertions in productive TCRs than the 666-donor mean, according to what a later analysis found. A later analysis linked about 17,000 TCR beta sequences to HLA alleles at 0.05 false discovery rate.

PCR was performed using 60 Vbeta and 13 Jbeta primers. Profiling relied on immunoSEQ multiplex PCR, and the TCRdb table lists in-frame clones only, not all of them. The table includes about 190,000 clones, 84% detected once. Germline V CDR1 and CDR2: LNHDA, SQIVND (reference sequence). Trimming cost V 4 bases and J 2 bases; bases outside gene matches: 2. This CDR3 region has 14 residues. Turning to this clone: Antigen specificity is unknown.

The TCR sequence derives from a boy between 10 and 17 years old in good health and CMV-seronegative. Sequenced material: PBMCs. This chain joins TRBV19 and TRBJ1-2; 9 nucleotides match TRBD1. The CDR3 is CASSKQGANYGYTF. The CDR3 DNA reads as TGTGCCAGTAGTAAACAGGGGGCGAACTATGGCTACACCTTC.